This T cell receptor beta chain came from a study of blood T cell repertoires in COVID-19. At the level of the study: The cDNA or gDNA used as material had been derived from T cells, B-cell-depleted T cells, or PBMCs.

Under the authors' procedure: Estimated nucleated cell counts came from reference gene primer amplification. The repertoire was sequenced with immunoSEQ multiplex PCR; TCRdb's copy has only in-frame clones and lacks some. The V and J calls and clone size were taken over from that table, and D and trimming were inferred from the DNA. The profile shows some 340,000 clones, about four fifths of them singletons. The germline V gene encodes CDR1 SGHRS and CDR2 YFSETQ. The CDR3 has 15 amino acids. V was clipped by 4 bases and J by 0 bases, with 10 bases between them. Sequencing was performed on peripheral blood. The sequence came from a man aged 25 to 45 with active or convalescent COVID-19. This chain joins TRBV5-1 and TRBJ1-4, with a tentative D call TRBD1 (5 bases). CDR3 sequence reads: CASSPGHATNEKLFF. The CDR3 nucleotides are TGCGCCAGCAGCCCCGGACACGCAACTAATGAAAAACTGTTTTTT.